This T cell receptor (beta chain) originates from a study of yellow fever vaccine responses in identical twins (dated by TCRdb to 2017 to 2018). About the study as a whole: Focusing on identical twins, the study followed the T cell clones that responded to the vaccine, and did so with precision. Paper-wide results and their limitations: The authors reported that the T cell response to vaccination in identical twins appeared partly convergent and partly personalized.

Regarding this clonotype: No antigen is known for it. No much larger clone is present one base from it, and per-base qualities are unavailable.

CDR1 and CDR2, per the germline V gene, are MNHEY and SVGAGI. The CDR3 contains 14 residues, cysteine and phenylalanine counted. Of the read, only the CDR3 DNA is kept; its 42 bases are in frame from base 1. V is shortened by 2 bases, J by 1 base, and the region joining them spans 8 bases. The library was obtained by RT-PCR. The reads were generated on an Illumina HiSeq 2500. TCRdb cleaned the public reads at Q25 with fastp, built clones with MiXCR and kept in-frame beta chains. Each entry merges the rows of one CDR3 protein and shows their most common DNA and genes. This sample gives over a thousand distinct CDR3 sequences in total; less than 80% of them show up just once. Approximately 25% of the sample belongs to the ten largest clones.

The rearranged chain carries TRBV6-5 and TRBJ1-1; the D gene cannot be named for sure. The input for sequencing was T cells from blood (PBMCs), unsorted or a sorted subset (not recorded which), taken before or after yellow fever vaccination (not recorded which). The TCR originated in a female donor who received the yellow fever vaccine. The CDR3 amino acid sequence is: CASSYQVWNTEAFF. The nucleotides are TGTGCCAGCAGTTACCAGGTTTGGAACACTGAAGCTTTCTTT.